The clone carrying this T cell receptor beta chain was found many times. Its antigen is not identified. These data come from a study of response to subunit inactivated influenza vaccine. Points from the study as a whole: The authors put forward the suggestion that each seasonal influenza vaccination may bring in only a limited number of new T cells.

Trimming took 6 bases from V and 7 from J, leaving 16 bases between them. The CDR3 consists of 14 residues. TCRdb analysed the RT-PCR reads with MiXCR anew, one entry per CDR3 protein. The table includes fewer than 200,000 distinct CDR3 sequences, around 9.2% detected once. The genes are TRBV12-3 or TRBV12-4 and TRBJ2-1; D is possibly TRBD2 (6 bases). The origin of this receptor is a man aged 50-60 years who received an inactivated influenza vaccine. The source material was non-naive T cells sorted from PBMCs, sampled on the day of vaccination. In DNA form, the CDR3 reads TGTGCCAGCAGACCCGGGACTGGTGCTAATGAGCAGTTCTTC. Amino acids: CASRPGTGANEQFF.